Detailed here is one T cell receptor (beta chain). Its target is unknown. The data stem from a study of Ad26.COV2.S vaccination and SARS-CoV-2 variants. General study findings and limits: Spike-specific TCR breadth was greater after Ad26.COV2.S than placebo. Analyses that measured TCR breadth and depth may have underestimated total T cell responses.

Libraries were prepared by immunoSEQ multiplex PCR; TCRdb keeps only in-frame clonotypes and omits some of them. The repertoire consists of about 350,000 clones, with about 87% occurring once and the leading ten covering around 6.6%. Specified treatment: about 20 received Ad26.COV2.S at low or high dose, single or two shots; roughly five received placebo; per-sample allocation not given. Samples analyzed were those drawn on day 63 after the first vaccine or placebo injection. Donation came from an adult in Boston who was aged 18-55 years. In the vaccine, an Ad26 vector expressed the SARS-CoV-2 spike of the Wuhan strain. The TCR comes from a person aged 18 to 65 who received the Ad26.COV2.S COVID-19 vaccine or a placebo. Sample: peripheral blood, taken in a trial of Ad26.COV2.S vaccine versus placebo.

CDR3 bases: TGTGCCAGCGTGGGGGTCGGGGTCAACTATGGCTACACCTTC. It yields the protein CASVGVGVNYGYTF. The rearrangement links TRBV28 to TRBJ1-2; D perhaps matches TRBD1 (5 bases). Trimming removed 8 bases from V and 2 bases from J, with 15 bases in between. Germline V gene lookup returns CDR1 MDHEN and CDR2 SYDVKM. The CDR3 is 14 amino acids.